Detailed here is one T cell receptor beta chain. Its cognate antigen has yet to be identified. No qualities accompany the bases; no much larger clone lies one base away. This sample stems from a study of T-cell memory formation after mild COVID-19 (dated by TCRdb to about 2021). Regarding the study in general: Most TCR sequence clusters were specific to one of the two donors. The cohort was made up of two young adult volunteers, one female and one male, who were previously healthy. In two donors, T-cell clones that expanded and contracted after mild COVID-19 were tracked by sequencing TCRalpha and TCRbeta repertoires over time. Here is what the overall study found, with its caveats: Some responding clones were detected in pre-infection memory, which suggested that pre-existing cross-reactive memory T cells had joined the SARS-CoV-2 response. Clones contracting from day 15 to 85 had balanced CD4/CD8 phenotypes, while a second wave expanding from day 15 to 37 was biased towards CD4+. Only a couple of mild cases were covered in the study, and larger cohorts including severe cases with pre-infection samples were considered necessary. SARS-CoV-2 specificity was not confirmed for the second-wave clones peaking on day 37. Contracting CD4+ clones appeared mostly in the CM and EM memory subsets, whereas CD8+ clones were enriched in EMRA.

From its cysteine to its phenylalanine, the CDR3 spans 15 amino acids. Kept here is only the CDR3 DNA, which spans 45 bases and is read in frame from base 1. Clipping removes 7 bases from V and 2 bases from J, with 7 as the unmatched junction base count. The run used an Illumina NovaSeq 6000. TCRalpha and TCRbeta cDNA libraries were constructed by 5'RACE with constant-segment primers, with sample barcodes and unique molecular identifiers being introduced. Trizol reagent was used to extract RNA from every sample. Libraries were amplified in two PCR steps, with a second sample barcode and Illumina TruSeq adapters added in the second step. Libraries were sequenced on an Illumina NovaSeq with 2 x 150 bp paired-end reads. From the authors' description of their analysis: The reads were demultiplexed and collapsed into UMI-guided consensus sequences using migec v1.2.7. Using mixcr v2.1.11, UMI consensuses were aligned to TRA and TRB V and J templates and then assembled into clonotypes. Expanded or contracted clonotypes were those called significant by both edgeR and NoisET, with noise models trained on biological replicates. For edgeR calls, a false discovery rate-adjusted p below 0.01 and a log2 fold-change threshold of 1 were applied. As an exploratory analysis of dynamics, max-normalized trajectories of the 1000 most abundant clonotypes were examined by PCA with hierarchical clustering. Each responding clone was given a CD4 or CD8 phenotype based on the CD4+ and CD8+ repertoires, which had been sequenced separately. The public reads were quality trimmed at Q25 with fastp and then assembled into clones with MiXCR by TCRdb, keeping productive beta chains. Each entry merges the rows of one CDR3 protein and shows their most common DNA and genes. The V and J calls here are based on TCRdb, not the publication. The sample includes 400,000 to 550,000 distinct CDR3 sequences, with about 23% observed a single time. The top ten hold about 12% of the sample.

PBMCs were isolated by Ficoll-Paque density gradient centrifugation. The receptor's source is an adult woman who had mild COVID-19 (a few samples of this study predate the infection). The sample titles of this study are shuffled in the database, so cell type and time point are left out; the donor was told from shared clones. The source material was PBMCs or a T cell subset sorted from them (not recorded which). The chain is assembled from TRBV12-3 or TRBV12-4 and TRBJ2-1, with TRBD2 matching 8 junction bases. CDR3 protein: CASTWGSGAYNEQFF. The DNA sequence is as follows: TGTGCCAGCACCTGGGGTAGCGGGGCCTACAATGAGCAGTTCTTC.